This TCR beta chain was found in a study of blood T cell repertoires in COVID-19. Germline lookup yields CDR1 MNHEY and CDR2 SVGAGI. The CDR3 has 14 residues. V lost 6 bases and J lost 6, with 18 bases in between. Libraries were prepared by immunoSEQ multiplex PCR; TCRdb keeps only in-frame clonotypes and omits some of them. The repertoire holds approximately 190,000 clones, with around 83% as singletons. The chain couples TRBV6-5 to TRBJ2-7; D might be TRBD1 (5 bases). Sequencing was done on a sample of peripheral blood. This TCR was recovered from a woman aged 40 to 50 with acute or convalescent COVID-19. CDR3 loop: CASRHTQKGIEQYF. The CDR3 DNA is TGTGCCAGCAGACACACCCAGAAGGGGATCGAGCAGTACTTC.